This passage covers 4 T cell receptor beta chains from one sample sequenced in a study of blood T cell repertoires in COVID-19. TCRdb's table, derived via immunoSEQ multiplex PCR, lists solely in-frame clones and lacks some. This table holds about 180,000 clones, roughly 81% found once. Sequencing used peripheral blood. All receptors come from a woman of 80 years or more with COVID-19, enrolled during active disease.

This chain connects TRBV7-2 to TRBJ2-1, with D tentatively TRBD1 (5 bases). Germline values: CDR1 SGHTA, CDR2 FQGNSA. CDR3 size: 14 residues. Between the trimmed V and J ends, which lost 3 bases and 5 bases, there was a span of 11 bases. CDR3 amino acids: CASSFRQSHNEQFF. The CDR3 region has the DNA TGTGCCAGCAGCTTCCGACAGAGCCACAATGAGCAGTTCTTC.

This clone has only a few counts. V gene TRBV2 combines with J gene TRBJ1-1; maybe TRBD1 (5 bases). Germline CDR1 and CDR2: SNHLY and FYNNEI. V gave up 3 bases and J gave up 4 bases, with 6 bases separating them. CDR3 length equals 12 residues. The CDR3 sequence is CASSEQGTEAFF. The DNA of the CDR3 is TGTGCCAGCAGTGAGCAGGGCACTGAAGCTTTCTTT.

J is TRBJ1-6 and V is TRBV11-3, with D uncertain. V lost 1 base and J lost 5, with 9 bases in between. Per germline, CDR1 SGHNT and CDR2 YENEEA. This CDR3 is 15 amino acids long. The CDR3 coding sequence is TGTGCCAGCAGCTTAGGAGGCAGCAATAATTCACCCCTCCACTTT. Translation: CASSLGGSNNSPLHF.

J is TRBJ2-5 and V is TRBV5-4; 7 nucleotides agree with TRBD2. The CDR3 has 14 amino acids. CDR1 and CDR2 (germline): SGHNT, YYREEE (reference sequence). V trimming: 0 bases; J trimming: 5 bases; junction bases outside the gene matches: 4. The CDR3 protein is CASSLVGGRETQYF. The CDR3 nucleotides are TGTGCCAGCAGCTTGGTGGGAGGGAGGGAGACCCAGTACTTC.